Listed below are T cell receptor beta chains from one sample, sequenced in a study of blood T cell repertoires in COVID-19. Using immunoSEQ multiplex PCR, the repertoire was profiled, and TCRdb retains in-frame clones only, with some absent. This table holds about 310,000 clones, around 86% found once. Sequenced material: peripheral blood. The receptors derive from a man over 45 with active or convalescent COVID-19. Both conserved end residues are part of each CDR3. The D gene is left open where the match is weak. Size tells how often a clone was seen (once, few, many) or the class of an expanded clone, and some rows leave it out.

D: -
V: TRBV19
J: TRBJ2-5
size: -
DNA: TGTGCCAGTAGACAGGGCTCACAAGAGACCCAGTACTTC
CDR3: CASRQGSQETQYF

D: -
V: TRBV6-5
J: TRBJ1-4
size: -
DNA: TGTGCCAGCAGTCGCCGGTTGTCAACTAATGAAAAACTGTTTTTT
CDR3: CASSRRLSTNEKLFF

D: TRBD1
V: TRBV2
J: TRBJ1-4
size: -
DNA: TGTGCCAGCAGTCCTGGGACAGGGGACACACTAAGGGAAAAACTGTTTTTT
CDR3: CASSPGTGDTLREKLFF

D: TRBD1
V: TRBV27
J: TRBJ2-7
size: once
DNA: TGTGCCAGCAGTTTAGCTCGGACAGGGTCTGCCTACGAGCAGTACTTC
CDR3: CASSLARTGSAYEQYF

D: -
V: TRBV27
J: TRBJ2-5
size: -
DNA: TGTGCCAGCAGTCCTTCGCAGGGGCAAGAGACCCAGTACTTC
CDR3: CASSPSQGQETQYF

D: TRBD1
V: TRBV9
J: TRBJ1-2
size: few
DNA: TGTGCCAGCAGCGTAGATCCAGGGGGCGGCTATGGCTACACCTTC
CDR3: CASSVDPGGGYGYTF

D: -
V: TRBV28
J: TRBJ1-1
size: -
DNA: TGTGCCAGCAGCCCTGAACAGGGTTACAACACTGAAGCTTTCTTT
CDR3: CASSPEQGYNTEAFF

D: TRBD1
V: TRBV18
J: TRBJ1-2
size: -
DNA: TGTGCCAGCTCACCCGACAGGGATGGCTACACCTTC
CDR3: CASSPDRDGYTF

D: -
V: TRBV6-5
J: TRBJ1-2
size: once
DNA: TGTGCCAGCACATCGCGGTTAGATGGCTACACCTTC
CDR3: CASTSRLDGYTF

D: -
V: TRBV5-1
J: TRBJ1-2
size: -
DNA: TGCGCCAGCAGCTTGGTATGGGGTACCGGGGATGGCTACACCTTC
CDR3: CASSLVWGTGDGYTF

D: TRBD1
V: TRBV28
J: TRBJ1-2
size: -
DNA: TGTGCCAGCAGTTCCGGGACAGGGGCGAACTATGGCTACACCTTC
CDR3: CASSSGTGANYGYTF

D: TRBD2
V: TRBV7-8
J: TRBJ2-1
size: -
DNA: TGTGCCAGCAGCTTGGGACTAGCAACCTACAATGAGCAGTTCTTC
CDR3: CASSLGLATYNEQFF

D: TRBD1
V: TRBV6-6
J: TRBJ1-1
size: -
DNA: TGTGCCAGCAGTCAAACAGGGGGCACTGAAGCTTTCTTT
CDR3: CASSQTGGTEAFF

D: -
V: TRBV5-4
J: TRBJ2-1
size: -
DNA: TGTGCCAGCAGCTTGCAGGGGATCGGTGGGTTCAATGAGCAGTTCTTC
CDR3: CASSLQGIGGFNEQFF

D: -
V: TRBV19
J: TRBJ1-6
size: -
DNA: TGTGCCAGTAGTACCCAAGTCGGAGATTCACCCCTCCACTTT
CDR3: CASSTQVGDSPLHF

D: -
V: TRBV7-9
J: TRBJ2-7
size: -
DNA: TGTGCCAGCAGCCGGACAGAACTCTACGAGCAGTACTTC
CDR3: CASSRTELYEQYF